Presented here are 30 T cell receptor beta chains from one specimen sequenced in a study of molecular identifiers for immune sequencing clone quantification. TCRdb reprocessed the PCR reads with MiXCR, giving one entry per CDR3 protein. In the table there are more than 50,000 distinct CDR3 sequences, under 20% of which are singletons. The sample was naive CD8+ T cells from blood, with Jurkat cell RNA spiked in. Subset of the sample: FACS-sorted CD8+CD4-CCR7+CD45RA+ naive T cells. These receptors were collected from a human donor in good health. Some libraries in this study had Jurkat cell RNA spiked in.

There are many counts of this clonotype. The genes are TRBV28 and TRBJ2-1; 10 nucleotides line up with TRBD2. J lost 2 bases, V lost 5 bases, and 9 bases had no gene match. Germline values: CDR1 MDHEN, CDR2 SYDVKM. There are 17 residues in the CDR3. CDR3 nucleotides: TGTGCCAGCAGTACCCACACTAGCGGGACTACCTACAATGAGCAGTTCTTC. Translated, it gives CASSTHTSGTTYNEQFF.

This clonotype was observed many times. The chain joins TRBV30 to TRBJ2-2; D may be TRBD2 (5 bases). V gave up 4 bases and J gave up 0 bases, with 15 bases separating them. Germline V lookup: CDR1 GTSNPN, CDR2 SVGIG (reference sequence). This CDR3 is 16 amino acids long. The CDR3 reads CAWNGVPHSNTGELFF. In nucleotides, the CDR3 is TGTGCCTGGAACGGGGTTCCACACTCGAACACCGGGGAGCTGTTTTTT.

This clonotype was seen a single time. It may be a read error: a sequence one base away is much more abundant. Likely a read error: the CDR3 ends without its conserved phenylalanine or tryptophan. The chain joins TRBV7-2 to TRBJ2-5; no firm D call. The V end lost 6 bases, the J end lost 3 bases, and 11 bases lay between the germline ends. CDR1 is SGHTA and CDR2 is FQGNSA in the germline V gene. There are 13 residues in the CDR3. The CDR3 sequence is CASSVWLKETQYL. The CDR3 nucleotides read TGTGCCAGCAGTGTCTGGCTAAAAGAGACCCAGTACCTC.

The chain recombines TRBV7-9 with TRBJ2-5; D is unresolved. There are 12 residues in the CDR3. Germline assignment: CDR1 SEHNR and CDR2 FQNEAQ (reference sequence). The V gene lost 5 bases and the J gene lost 4 bases, with 8 bases spanning the gap. CDR3 residues: CASSPSLETQYF. The CDR3 region has the DNA TGTGCCAGCAGCCCCTCCCTAGAGACCCAGTACTTC.

For the CDR3, the DNA is TGTGCCAGCAGCTTCGGGGTGGGTCAGCCCCAGCATTTT. Its translation is CASSFGVGQPQHF. The chain combines TRBV13 with TRBJ1-5; D not resolved. V was shortened by 3 bases and J by 6 bases, with 9 bases between the two germline ends. From germline, CDR1 is PRHDT and CDR2 FYEKMQ (reference sequence). The CDR3 is made up of 13 amino acids.

The chain carries TRBV7-3 and TRBJ2-1; 8 bases map to TRBD2. The CDR3 spans 16 residues. The J segment lost 4 bases and the V segment lost 2 bases, leaving 7 bases of the junction unmatched. Germline V gives CDR1 SGHTA, CDR2 FQGTGA. As DNA, the CDR3 is TGTGCCAGCAGCTTACTGGCGGGAGGTGATTACAATGAGCAGTTCTTC. Its protein is CASSLLAGGDYNEQFF.

There are many counts of this clonotype. This rearrangement joins TRBV28 to TRBJ1-5; 11 bases line up with TRBD1. The CDR3 length is 18 residues. Looked up from germline, CDR1 is MDHEN and CDR2 is SYDVKM. With 5 bases clipped from V and 4 bases from J, the junction kept 13 bases outside the gene matches. This chain's CDR3 is CASSAGTGGTFRNQPQHF. The CDR3 bases are TGTGCCAGCAGTGCCGGGACAGGGGGTACCTTTCGGAATCAGCCCCAGCATTTT.

Regarding this clonotype: At one end the junction does not follow the germline gene, possibly because of a read error. The chain is built from TRBV27 and TRBJ1-1; possibly TRBD1 for D (6 bases). This CDR3 is 15 amino acids long. Per the germline V gene, CDR1 is MNHEY and CDR2 is SMNVEV (reference sequence). CDR3 sequence (DNA): TGTGCCAGCAGTGAACCCCCAGGGGAGGACACCGAAGCTTTCTTT. Translated, it gives CASSEPPGEDTEAFF.

Many counts were recorded for this clonotype. Germline and junction disagree at one end, which may indicate a read error. The CDR3 region is CSARGDSYNSPLHF. The CDR3 DNA reads as TGCAGTGCGAGAGGGGACTCCTATAATTCACCCCTCCACTTT. The rearrangement joins TRBV20-1 to TRBJ1-6, with D tentatively TRBD1 (5 bases). The CDR3 spans 14 residues. The germline V gene has CDR1 DFQATT and CDR2 SNEGSKA (reference sequence).

Comment on this clonotype: A much larger clone lies a single base off, so this may be a read error. The CDR3 loop reads CASSPTIGGQPQHF. The CDR3 DNA is TGTGCCAGTAGCCCGACCATTGGGGGTCAGCCCCAGCATTTT. The chain employs TRBV19 and TRBJ1-5; a weak D match, TRBD1 (5 bases). V was trimmed by 6 bases and J by 6 bases, leaving 15 bases between them. Germline assignment: CDR1 LNHDA and CDR2 SQIVND (reference sequence). The CDR3 extends over 14 amino acids. The full variable domain, completed using reference TRBV19 and TRBJ1-5, is DGGITQSPKYLFRKEGQNVTLSCEQNLNHDAMYWYRQDPGQGLRLIYYSQIVNDFQKGDIAEGYSVSREKKESFPLTVTSAQKNPTAFYLCASSPTIGGQPQHFGDGTRLSIL.

Only a few counts were recorded for this clonotype. This chain connects TRBV7-9 to TRBJ2-1; possibly TRBD2 for D (5 bases). Trimming stripped 8 bases from V and 9 bases from J, with 17 bases between. In germline, CDR1 is SEHNR, CDR2 FQNEAQ (reference sequence). CDR3 length: 13 amino acids. This CDR3 reads CASHGYVEVEQFF. The CDR3 DNA is TGTGCCAGCCATGGTTACGTGGAGGTTGAGCAGTTCTTC.

This clonotype has more than one count but fewer than ten. This chain links TRBV9 with TRBJ2-1; tentatively, D is TRBD1 (6 bases). This CDR3 region has 14 residues. Deletions cut 0 bases from V and 9 bases from J, with 13 bases between. Germline CDR1 SGDLS, CDR2 YYNGEE. CDR3 protein: CASSVGGTQGEQFF. CDR3 in DNA: TGTGCCAGCAGCGTAGGTGGGACACAGGGTGAGCAGTTCTTC.

The table lists this clonotype with many counts. The chain uses TRBV29-1 and TRBJ2-7; 9 bases line up with TRBD2. Germline CDR1 and CDR2: SQVTM and ANQGSEA. Trimming removed 0 bases from V and 4 bases from J; junction bases left unmatched: 16. The CDR3 is made up of 18 amino acids. The CDR3 DNA follows: TGCAGCGTTGAAGAGGTGGGGTGGGGAAGCGGGAGGAGGTACGAGCAGTACTTC. Its protein is CSVEEVGWGSGRRYEQYF.

This clonotype was counted many times. The V call is TRBV21-1, the J call TRBJ2-2. TRBV21-1 is a recognized pseudogene. The CDR3 spans 16 residues. CDR3 loop: CASSKVPVLNTGELFF. The DNA of the CDR3 is TGTGCCAGCAGCAAAGTTCCGGTCCTGAACACCGGGGAGCTGTTTTTT.

This clonotype has a count of ten or more. The J gene is TRBJ2-1, the V gene TRBV4-1; 8 positions match TRBD1. V lost 4 bases and J lost 5; bases outside the gene matches: 10. The germline V gene encodes CDR1 MGHRA and CDR2 YSYEKL. The CDR3 sequence is 16 residues long. CDR3 in amino acids: CASSPAGTGDNNEQFF. In DNA, the CDR3 is TGCGCCAGCAGCCCCGCGGGGACAGGCGATAACAATGAGCAGTTCTTC.

Ten or more counts support this clonotype. The chain joins TRBV7-9 to TRBJ1-3, with a weak D call TRBD1 (5 bases). The CDR3 runs to 16 residues. CDR1 is SEHNR and CDR2 is FQNEAQ in the germline V gene (reference sequence). V lost 1 base to trimming and J lost 0 bases, with 10 bases between them. CDR3 in amino acids: CASSLGGTLSGNTIYF. The CDR3 DNA reads TGTGCCAGCAGCTTAGGGGGGACTCTCTCTGGAAACACCATATATTTT.

Concerning this clonotype: A much bigger clone sits one base away, suggesting this may be a read error. The chain links TRBV28 to TRBJ1-4; D possibly corresponds to TRBD1 (6 bases). The germline CDR1 and CDR2 sequences are MDHEN and SYDVKM. Trimming removed 4 bases at V and 10 bases at J, with 16 bases between. This CDR3 region has 14 residues. The CDR3, as DNA: TGTGCCAGCAGTTCAACAGGGATCGTGGTAAAACTGTTTTTT. It is translated as CASSSTGIVVKLFF.

This clonotype was picked up a small number of times. This rearrangement joins TRBV12-3 or TRBV12-4 to TRBJ2-1; the match to TRBD2 covers 9 bases. J gave up 4 bases and V 2 bases, and 3 bases lay outside the gene matches. This CDR3 comprises 15 residues. The CDR3 sequence: CASSLRLAGYNEQFF. The CDR3 DNA reads TGTGCCAGCAGTTTAAGGCTAGCGGGGTACAATGAGCAGTTCTTC.

Notes on this clonotype: A much more abundant neighbour one base away suggests this may be a read error. The V gene is TRBV7-2, the J gene TRBJ1-2; no reliable D call. The CDR3 has 19 residues. Germline V gene sequence: CDR1 SGHTA, CDR2 FQGNSA. The CDR3 DNA reads TGTGCCAGCAGCACACCTATACAACCTAGATCGGCGGATAACTATGGCTACGCCTTC. Amino acid sequence: CASSTPIQPRSADNYGYAF.

Many counts were recorded for this clonotype. No DNA is shown, since the ends of the CDR3 on it are uncertain; the CDR3 is the one TCRdb lists. The rearrangement links TRBV15 to TRBJ2-7; TRBD1 is the table's D call, not checked against the DNA. The CDR3 sequence runs 14 residues, both termini included. Looked up from germline, CDR1 is LNHNV and CDR2 is YYDKDF (reference sequence). The CDR3: CATSSAWASGTEKF.

Worth noting for this clonotype: A clone one base away is much larger, so this may be a read error. This chain connects TRBV27 to TRBJ2-7; 7 positions agree with TRBD1. Germline V CDR1 and CDR2: MNHEY, SMNVEV (reference sequence). The CDR3 covers 13 residues. J gave up 6 bases and V 11 bases, and 13 bases lay outside the gene matches. CDR3 DNA: TGTGCCTCCGTGACAGGGAGTGTGGCCGAGCAGTACTTC. Residues: CASVTGSVAEQYF.

At least ten counts were recorded for this clonotype. This chain joins TRBV30 and TRBJ2-2; no clear D gene. Between the trimmed V and J ends, which lost 1 base and 3 bases, there was a span of 0 bases. Germline V gives CDR1 GTSNPN, CDR2 SVGIG (reference sequence). The CDR3 extends over 11 amino acids. In DNA form, the CDR3 reads TGTGCCTGGAGTGACACCGGGGAGCTGTTTTTT. It translates to CAWSDTGELFF.

In this sample, this clonotype turned up many times. This rearrangement joins TRBV6-6 to TRBJ2-7; D not certain. Germline V CDR1 and CDR2: MNHNY, SVGAGI (reference sequence). The CDR3 is made up of 14 amino acids. The V gene lost 0 bases and the J gene lost 0 bases, with 6 bases spanning the gap. In DNA form, the CDR3 reads TGTGCCAGCAGTTACTCTGTGCCCTCCTACGAGCAGTACTTC. It yields the protein CASSYSVPSYEQYF.

The CDR3 DNA is TGTGCCAGCAGCTTGACTGGCGAACCACCCTACGAGCAGTACTTC. It codes for CASSLTGEPPYEQYF. The chain joins TRBV7-9 to TRBJ2-7; D remains unclear. Germline CDR1 SEHNR, CDR2 FQNEAQ (reference sequence). This CDR3 has 15 residues. Trimming removed 3 bases at V and 2 bases at J, with 14 bases between.

V usage is TRBV4-1 and J usage is TRBJ2-1; D unresolved. From germline, CDR1 is MGHRA and CDR2 YSYEKL. V lost 6 bases and J 0 bases, leaving 9 bases between the germline ends. The CDR3 runs 14 residues. As DNA, the CDR3 is TGCGCCAGCAGGACCCAGAGCTCCTACAATGAGCAGTTCTTC. Translated, it gives CASRTQSSYNEQFF.

A remark on this clonotype: This may arise from a read error, as a much more abundant clone is one base away. This rearrangement joins TRBV25-1 to TRBJ1-2; D unresolved. The length of the CDR3 is 14 residues. V lost 4 bases and J lost 3, with 12 bases in between. Germline lookup yields CDR1 MGHDK and CDR2 SYGVNS. The CDR3 DNA reads TGTGCCAGCAGTGCGGTCGACGGCTACTATGGCTACACCTTC. This translates into CASSAVDGYYGYTF.

This clonotype has just a few counts. The chain joins TRBV7-2 to TRBJ2-5; D is tentatively TRBD1 or TRBD2 (6 bases each). V shed 5 bases and J shed 2 bases, with 15 bases lying between them. Germline V CDR1 and CDR2: SGHTA, FQGNSA. This CDR3 region has 15 residues. This chain's CDR3 is CASSLAGTPQETQYF. The CDR3 nucleotides are TGTGCCAGCAGCCTTGCGGGGACACCTCAAGAGACCCAGTACTTC.

This clonotype was seen ten or more times. The chain joins TRBV5-1 to TRBJ1-1; perhaps TRBD1 as D (6 bases). The CDR3 loop spans 20 amino acids. The V end was cut by 3 bases, the J end by 0 bases, with 27 bases between. CDR1 and CDR2 (germline): SGHRS, YFSETQ. CDR3 in DNA: TGCGCCAGCAGCTCCCTACTCTACAGGGTGGAGGGTGCGATGAACACTGAAGCTTTCTTT. Translated: CASSSLLYRVEGAMNTEAFF. The full variable domain, rest sourced from reference TRBV5-1 and TRBJ1-1, is KAGVTQTPRYLIKTRGQQVTLSCSPISGHRSVSWYQQTPGQGLQFLFEYFSETQRNKGNFPGRFSGRQFSNSRSEMNVSTLELGDSALYLCASSSLLYRVEGAMNTEAFFGQGTRLTVV.

This clonotype was counted at least ten times. Compared with germline, one end of the junction differs, possibly owing to a read error. The CDR3 sequence: CASSLLAGAYQFF. The CDR3 DNA reads as TGTGCTAGCAGCTTACTAGCGGGAGCTTATCAGTTCTTC. This chain links TRBV7-7 with TRBJ2-1, with TRBD2 matching over 11 bases. Germline loops: CDR1 SSHAT, CDR2 FNYEAQ (reference sequence). The CDR3 contains 13 residues.

Note on this clonotype: A read error may be the cause here, since a much bigger clone is one base away. The chain is built from TRBV27 and TRBJ2-7; no clear D gene. V was shortened by 6 bases and J by 6 bases, with 18 bases between the two germline ends. Germline CDR1 and CDR2: MNHEY and SMNVEV (reference sequence). This CDR3 region has 14 residues. The CDR3 sequence: CASSSSPTRIEQYF. Here the CDR3 DNA reads TGTGCCAGCAGCTCTAGTCCCACCCGGATCGAGCAGTACTTC.